The rows below give T cell receptor beta chains drawn from one sample of a study of CD8 T cells in ankylosing spondylitis. TCRdb fed the 5' RACE reads into MiXCR, producing one record per CDR3 protein. The table lists more than 200,000 distinct CDR3 sequences, about 24% of them singletons. The sample taken for sequencing was blood, either unsorted or a sorted T cell fraction (not recorded which). These receptors came from a male donor with ankylosing spondylitis or in good health (not recorded which). Each CDR3 is given with its conserved first and last residue. Each record gives: V gene, J gene, D gene, clone size, CDR3 protein, CDR3 DNA. The D gene is left open where the match is weak. Size values are once, few and many counts, or a class for expanded clones, and some rows have none.

TRBV18	TRBJ1-3	-	-	CASSPGRSGNTIYF	TGTGCCAGCTCACCCGGGCGCTCTGGAAACACCATATATTTT
TRBV28	TRBJ1-2	-	-	CASSPPGATNYGYTF	TGTGCCAGCAGTCCTCCAGGGGCTACTAACTATGGCTACACCTTC
TRBV12-3/TRBV12-4	TRBJ1-1	TRBD1	many	CASSSAGGSSSVAEAFF	TGTGCCAGCAGTTCTGCAGGGGGCAGCTCTAGTGTCGCTGAAGCTTTCTTT
TRBV29-1	TRBJ2-1	-	few	CSVDRDPYNEQFF	TGCAGCGTTGACAGGGACCCCTACAATGAGCAGTTCTTC
TRBV20-1	TRBJ2-3	TRBD2	few	CSATGLAGKNTQYF	TGCAGTGCCACGGGACTAGCGGGGAAAAATACGCAGTATTTT
TRBV12-3/TRBV12-4	TRBJ1-2	-	-	CASSFWGDSSYGYTF	TGTGCCAGCAGTTTCTGGGGGGATAGTTCCTATGGCTACACCTTC
TRBV10-3	TRBJ2-4	-	many	CAISVQLSPNIQYF	TGTGCCATCAGTGTACAGCTCTCCCCAAACATTCAGTACTTC
TRBV20-1	TRBJ2-5	-	few	CSAGGQGETQYF	TGCAGTGCGGGGGGCCAGGGGGAGACCCAGTACTTC
TRBV6-1	TRBJ2-5	-	few	CASKPPSVYKETQYF	TGTGCCAGCAAACCACCTAGCGTCTATAAAGAGACCCAGTACTTC
TRBV3-1	TRBJ2-7	-	-	CASSQDSRDWQYF	TGTGCCAGCAGCCAAGATTCGCGCGACTGGCAGTACTTC
TRBV6-4	TRBJ1-2	-	many	CASSDLGGYPGYTF	TGTGCCAGCAGTGACCTCGGCGGCTACCCTGGCTACACCTTC
TRBV6-1	TRBJ2-7	TRBD2	many	CASSEPGGSAEQYF	TGTGCCAGCAGTGAACCGGGGGGATCGGCCGAGCAGTACTTC
TRBV24-1	TRBJ2-5	-	-	CATSDPGRTYQETQYF	TGTGCCACCAGTGACCCGGGACGGACGTACCAAGAGACCCAGTACTTC
TRBV20-1	TRBJ2-1	-	-	CSARGQGPNEQFF	TGCAGTGCTAGAGGGCAGGGCCCCAATGAGCAGTTCTTC
TRBV10-2	TRBJ2-3	TRBD2	-	CASSASGGWADTQYF	TGCGCCAGCAGCGCTAGCGGGGGCTGGGCAGATACGCAGTATTTT
TRBV6-1	TRBJ2-3	-	many	CASRRSPWGTDTQYF	TGTGCCAGCAGGCGATCCCCGTGGGGGACAGATACGCAGTATTTT
TRBV27	TRBJ1-4	-	many	CASSLGGSPNEKLFF	TGTGCCAGCAGTTTAGGGGGCAGCCCGAATGAAAAACTGTTTTTT
TRBV6-1	TRBJ2-3	TRBD2	-	CASSFSGATDTQYF	TGTGCCAGCAGCTTTAGCGGGGCCACAGATACGCAGTATTTT
TRBV12-3/TRBV12-4	TRBJ2-1	-	many	CASTLTGRTYNEQFF	TGTGCCAGCACCCTTACGGGGCGGACCTACAATGAGCAGTTCTTC
TRBV12-3/TRBV12-4	TRBJ2-2	TRBD2	-	CASSYGGGAALFF	TGTGCCAGCAGTTATGGGGGGGGAGCGGCGCTGTTTTTT
TRBV24-1	TRBJ2-6	-	-	CATSGGYSGANVLTF	TGTGCCACCAGTGGTGGGTACTCTGGGGCCAACGTCCTGACTTTC
TRBV20-1	TRBJ2-4	TRBD2	many	CSALRRSGGTKNIQYF	TGCAGTGCTTTAAGGAGGAGCGGGGGTACCAAAAACATTCAGTACTTC
TRBV7-2	TRBJ2-7	TRBD1	-	CASTFGTGNYEQYF	TGTGCCAGCACCTTTGGGACAGGGAACTACGAGCAGTACTTC
TRBV10-2	TRBJ2-3	TRBD2	many	CATRTSGGANTQYF	TGCGCCACCCGGACTAGCGGGGGGGCAAATACGCAGTATTTT
TRBV20-1	TRBJ2-4	TRBD2	-	CSARGVGLGKNIQYF	TGCAGTGCTCGGGGGGTGGGATTAGGGAAAAACATTCAGTACTTC
TRBV12-3/TRBV12-4	TRBJ2-5	TRBD1	once	CASRTGQQETQYF	TGTGCCAGCAGGACGGGACAGCAAGAGACCCAGTACTTC
TRBV12-3/TRBV12-4	TRBJ1-4	-	-	CASSLDGPSRKLFF	TGTGCCAGCAGTTTAGATGGCCCATCCAGGAAACTGTTTTTT
TRBV3-1	TRBJ2-7	-	few	CASSQGRSSYEQYF	TGTGCCAGCAGCCAAGGGAGGAGCTCCTACGAGCAGTACTTC
TRBV12-3/TRBV12-4	TRBJ1-5	-	-	CASTAGRLHQPQHF	TGTGCCAGCACCGCGGGACGGCTTCATCAGCCCCAGCATTTT
TRBV12-3/TRBV12-4	TRBJ2-5	TRBD1	few	CASSAPGQGETQYF	TGTGCCAGCAGTGCCCCGGGACAGGGAGAGACCCAGTACTTC
TRBV12-3/TRBV12-4	TRBJ1-5	TRBD1	few	CASDGGGASLGYNQPQHF	TGTGCCAGTGACGGAGGGGGCGCGAGTCTGGGTTACAATCAGCCCCAGCATTTT
TRBV7-2	TRBJ2-3	-	many	CASTLRGGYADTQYF	TGTGCCAGCACCCTAAGGGGGGGATACGCAGATACGCAGTATTTT
TRBV29-1	TRBJ2-1	-	few	CSTRARGEQFF	TGCAGCACCCGTGCCCGGGGTGAGCAGTTCTTC
TRBV10-3	TRBJ2-5	-	few	CAISEGQPGGETQYF	TGTGCCATCAGTGAGGGACAGCCCGGGGGAGAGACCCAGTACTTC
TRBV20-1	TRBJ2-5	-	few	CSARGQGMETQYF	TGCAGTGCTAGAGGTCAGGGGATGGAGACCCAGTACTTC
TRBV20-1	TRBJ2-1	-	-	CSATNPAEGVREQFF	TGCAGTGCTACTAACCCCGCCGAAGGTGTTAGGGAGCAGTTCTTC
TRBV5-1	TRBJ2-2	-	many	CASSLAGTGELFF	TGCGCCAGCAGCTTGGCCGGCACCGGGGAGCTGTTTTTT
TRBV24-1	TRBJ1-5	-	many	CATSDPGAANQPQHF	TGTGCCACCAGTGACCCCGGGGCCGCCAATCAGCCCCAGCATTTT
TRBV4-1	TRBJ2-5	-	few	CASSQVGVGGETQYF	TGCGCCAGCAGCCAAGTCGGGGTTGGAGGGGAGACCCAGTACTTC
TRBV29-1	TRBJ2-3	TRBD2	-	CSVKGTSGVRTYTDTQYF	TGCAGCGTTAAGGGGACTAGCGGGGTCCGCACGTATACAGATACGCAGTATTTT
TRBV12-3/TRBV12-4	TRBJ2-1	TRBD2	-	CASSDSGGRYEQFF	TGTGCCAGCAGTGATAGCGGGGGGCGGTATGAGCAGTTCTTC
TRBV20-1	TRBJ2-7	-	many	CSATLVRTSYEQYF	TGCAGTGCTACCCTCGTACGGACCTCCTACGAGCAGTACTTC
TRBV5-1	TRBJ2-5	-	many	CASSLDVGPTQETQYF	TGCGCCAGCAGCTTGGATGTCGGTCCAACACAAGAGACCCAGTACTTC
TRBV12-3/TRBV12-4	TRBJ1-3	TRBD1	many	CASSRDRVGNTIYF	TGTGCCAGCAGCCGCGACAGGGTGGGAAACACCATATATTTT
TRBV7-3	TRBJ2-5	-	few	CASSFPETQYF	TGTGCCAGCAGCTTTCCAGAGACCCAGTACTTC
TRBV29-1	TRBJ1-1	TRBD1	few	CSGYRGNTEAFF	TGCAGCGGATACAGGGGAAACACTGAAGCTTTCTTT